This T cell receptor (beta chain) was profiled in a study of human T cells and chemical hapten exposure listed by TCRdb under 2021. Concerning the study at large: For sensitization, 2% DPC in acetone was applied to an approximately 2 cm by approximately 2 cm area of upper inner arm skin. Weekly therapeutic DPC doses were additionally applied to the scalp of patients throughout the approximately 25-week study period. Patch testing was performed on the upper back with Finn chambers containing 0.01% DPC, and the patch tests were scored after 6 days according to International Contact Dermatitis Research Group standards. Most of the patients in the cohort were female, and the cohort covered alopecia areata with under or over 50% scalp involvement, alopecia totalis and alopecia universalis. Libraries were pooled for sequencing, and variation in per-sample TCR yields was attributed mainly to small differences in library volumes within the pool. Peripheral blood TCR repertoire changes were tracked in vivo in alopecia patients during primary and secondary sensitization to the hapten diphenylcyclopropenone (DPC). Blood samples were taken from patients before sensitization (week 0) and at 2, 6 and about 24 weeks after DPC sensitization. Blood for TCR sequencing was provided by twenty-nine alopecia patients at one to four time points (pre-sensitization, 2, 6 and 24 weeks). Here is what the overall study found, with its caveats: Alopecia, a presumed autoimmune disease, was present in all patients, so the immune response of the patients might differ from that of healthy individuals. Repeated subsampling changed both the strength of the expansion versus patch-test correlation and the threshold at which the correlation became significant. Patch test score was positively correlated with the number of PT1 expanded TCRs, with significance at thresholds 8, 16 and 32 but not at 4. The number of TCRs above 1 in 1000 frequency did not change with DPC sensitization; there was no evidence of global repertoire structure alterations. Significantly more large CDR3 similarity clusters were formed by expanded TCRs than by pre-sensitization or healthy control sets, consistent with antigen-driven responses.

The germline V gene (reference sequence) provides CDR1 LNHDA and CDR2 SQIVND. V drops 5 bases and J drops 0 bases, leaving 11 bases in between. Including the terminal cysteine and phenylalanine, the CDR3 comprises 16 residues. Only the CDR3 DNA is retained, 48 bases long and in frame from the first base. Library preparation used RACE. Instrument on record: NextSeq 500. Library preparation attached unique molecular identifiers to individual cDNA molecules for quantitative, reproducible TCR counting. Both TCR alpha and TCR beta chains were sequenced from each blood RNA sample. For the original study's pipeline: The median number of TCRs per sample was around 100,000, ranging from about 23,224 to 700,000. The Decombinator software suite was used to annotate V, J and CDR3 in the TCR reads. For PS versus PT1 abundance plots, all samples were subsampled to the same number of TCRs (28,000). TCRs were defined as expanded if absent before sensitization and observed at least eight times at the 2-week time point. TCRdb reran the public reads through fastp at Q25 and MiXCR, keeping productive beta chains. Every CDR3 protein is listed once, alongside the most common genes and DNA of its rows. These V and J calls rely on TCRdb rather than the paper's analysis. Across this sample there are roughly 92,000 distinct CDR3 sequences, with over 9.5% seen only once. The top ten clones comprise roughly 3.1% of the sample.

This clonotype was seen only a few times. It lacks a known antigen. No much larger clone exists at a distance of one base, and base qualities are not known. The time point label, as the study defines it: patch test 2, 6 weeks after DPC sensitization. What this sample's treatment or condition label stands for: therapeutic diphenylcyclopropenone sensitization with weekly scalp DPC. Blood at each patch-test visit was drawn before the patch test was applied. To be eligible, patients had to be aged 18 to 70, diagnosed with alopecia and judged suitable for DPC therapy, while pregnant patients were excluded. Total RNA was isolated from unfractionated whole blood collected in Tempus Blood RNA tubes.

The chain is made from TRBV19 and TRBJ1-6; TRBD1 is possibly the D segment (6 matching bases). The sequenced sample was whole blood, obtained in connection with sensitization to the hapten diphenylcyclopropenone (DPC). This TCR was sampled from a woman aged 40 to 50 with alopecia areata. Some clones in this sample may be carry-over from other donors' samples. The nucleotide sequence is TGTGCCAGTAGTGCCGGGACACCCTCCTATAATTCACCCCTCCACTTT. Translated, this gives CASSAGTPSYNSPLHF. Supplemented by the reference TRBV19 and TRBJ1-6 proteins around the CDR3, the complete variable domain is DGGITQSPKYLFRKEGQNVTLSCEQNLNHDAMYWYRQDPGQGLRLIYYSQIVNDFQKGDIAEGYSVSREKKESFPLTVTSAQKNPTAFYLCASSAGTPSYNSPLHFGNGTRLTVT.